These T cell receptor beta chains were read from a single sample in a study of T cells in narcolepsy. Profiled with immunoSEQ multiplex PCR; TCRdb holds only in-frame clones, not every one. The profile shows about 33,000 clones, 75% to 90% of them singletons. The sequencing input was CD45RA- memory CD4+ T cells from PBMCs. All receptors derive from a human donor with narcolepsy. Each CDR3 is given with its conserved first and last residue. The order of the fields is J gene, clone size, V gene, D gene, CDR3 protein, CDR3 DNA. The D gene is left open where the match is weak. Clone size is stated in some rows and not others, as once, few, many or a class when expanded.

>TRBJ1-6|.|TRBV6-1|.
CASSGLWGGQSPLHF
TGTGCCAGCAGTGGACTATGGGGGGGGCAGTCACCCCTCCACTTT
>TRBJ2-7|.|TRBV10-3|TRBD1
CAISMGQGYEQYF
TGTGCCATCTCTATGGGACAGGGATACGAGCAGTACTTC
>TRBJ1-1|.|TRBV30|.
CAWSVRSILGNTEAFF
TGTGCCTGGAGTGTAAGGAGTATTTTGGGGAACACTGAAGCTTTCTTT
>TRBJ2-7|once|TRBV7-2|TRBD1
CASSNDREHEQYF
TGTGCCAGCAGCAACGACAGGGAGCACGAGCAGTACTTC
>TRBJ2-2|.|TRBV29-1|.
CSVEVTNTGELFF
TGCAGCGTTGAGGTGACGAACACCGGGGAGCTGTTTTTT
>TRBJ2-7|.|TRBV18|.
CASSPQLGEQYF
TGTGCCAGCTCACCACAACTTGGCGAGCAGTACTTC
>TRBJ2-3|once|TRBV29-1|TRBD2
CSVEDRLAISGDTQYF
TGCAGCGTTGAAGATCGACTAGCCATCAGCGGGGATACGCAGTATTTT
>TRBJ1-2|.|TRBV10-2|.
CASSTDSYGYTF
TGCGCCAGCAGTACGGACAGCTATGGCTACACCTTC
>TRBJ2-5|.|TRBV21-1|.
CASSKAARGQAQYF
TGTGCCAGCAGCAAAGCCGCCAGGGGACAGGCCCAGTACTTC
>TRBJ2-4|once|TRBV4-1|.
CASSPIGTTKNIQYF
TGCGCCAGCAGCCCTATCGGGACAACTAAAAACATTCAGTACTTC
>TRBJ1-1|.|TRBV6-1|.
CASSERGGRSNTEAFF
TGTGCCAGCAGTGAAAGGGGGGGAAGGTCGAACACTGAAGCTTTCTTT
>TRBJ2-1|.|TRBV18|TRBD2
CASEREGNEQFF
TGTGCCAGCGAGAGGGAGGGCAATGAGCAGTTCTTC
>TRBJ1-4|.|TRBV15|.
CATSGRGTAPAPNEKLFF
TGTGCCACCAGCGGACGAGGGACTGCCCCGGCCCCTAATGAAAAACTGTTTTTT
>TRBJ1-3|.|TRBV10-3|.
CAISGTDYGNTIYF
TGTGCCATCAGTGGGACAGACTATGGAAACACCATATATTTT
>TRBJ1-5|.|TRBV28|.
CASSLREHQPQHF
TGTGCCAGCAGTTTAAGGGAACATCAGCCCCAGCATTTT